Shown below are 27 T cell receptor beta chains from a single sample sequenced in a study of T cell clusters in autoimmune cytopenias. TRB rearrangements were amplified by touch-down multiplex PCR with mixed TRB-A/B primers. TCRdb re-called the multiplex PCR reads and gives one entry per CDR3 protein, without DNA. This sample's table has around 15,000 distinct CDR3 sequences. TRB amplification used approximately 250 ng of peripheral blood genomic DNA. The same data also went into a second study, on T cell repertoires in aging, cancer and after chemotherapy.

The sequenced sample was peripheral blood. Source of these receptors: a human donor in good health.

The V and J genes are TRBV24-1 and TRBJ2-1; TCRdb indicates TRBD1, and absent DNA this call remains unverified. The CDR3 runs to 12 residues. Germline V gives CDR1 KGHDR, CDR2 SFDVKD. CDR3: CATSEWTGDIIF.

By frequency, this clonotype is medium-sized (0.01 to 0.1%). The V and J genes are TRBV15 and TRBJ2-4; TCRdb outputs TRBD1, but without DNA this stays unchecked. Germline CDR1 reads LNHNV; CDR2 reads YYDKDF (reference sequence). This CDR3 contains 12 residues. This CDR3 is CATSEDRGNQYF.

This chain joins TRBV7-9 and TRBJ2-7. This CDR3 region has 13 residues. Germline V gene data show CDR1 as SEHNR and CDR2 as FQNEAQ (reference sequence). CDR3 loop: CASSSGVSYEQYF. Based on the CDR3 plus reference TRBV7-9 and TRBJ2-7, the full variable domain is DTGVSQNPRHKITKRGQNVTFRCDPISEHNRLYWYRQTLGQGPEFLTYFQNEAQLEKSRLLSDRFSAERPKGSFSTLEIQRTEQGDSAMYLCASSSGVSYEQYFGPGTRLTVT.

The chain is built from TRBV15 and TRBJ2-5; there is no DNA to check the TCRdb D call of TRBD2. The V gene's germline CDR1 is LNHNV and CDR2 YYDKDF (reference sequence). The CDR3 extends over 14 amino acids. CDR3 amino acids: CATSGRGGEETQYF.

Its frequency marks this clonotype as medium-sized. The chain combines TRBV29-1 with TRBJ2-3; absent DNA, TCRdb's TRBD1 call cannot be checked. From germline, CDR1 is SQVTM and CDR2 ANQGSEA. This CDR3 has 13 residues. The CDR3 is CSVARGRADTQYF.

The chain joins TRBV6-6 to TRBJ2-7; the TCRdb call, TRBD1, lacks DNA for checking. Germline-derived CDR1 and CDR2 are MNHNY and SVGAGI (reference sequence). The CDR3 sequence is 17 residues long. This CDR3 reads CASSSTSTGVRAYEQYF.

The chain combines TRBV13 with TRBJ1-1. Per the germline V gene, CDR1 is PRHDT and CDR2 is FYEKMQ (reference sequence). The CDR3 runs 11 residues. The CDR3 loop reads CASRSFHEAFF. Full variable domain (outside the CDR3, taken from reference TRBV13 and TRBJ1-1): AAGVIQSPRHLIKEKRETATLKCYPIPRHDTVYWYQQGPGQDPQFLISFYEKMQSDKGSIPDRFSAQQFSDYHSELNMSSLELGDSALYFCASRSFHEAFFGQGTRLTVV.

The chain joins TRBV12-3 or TRBV12-4 to TRBJ2-5. The length of the CDR3 is 13 residues. The CDR3 sequence: CASRFDGQETQYF.

The rearrangement uses TRBV5-5 and TRBJ1-5. CDR1 and CDR2 from the germline V gene are SGHKS and YYEKEE (reference sequence). CDR3 length equals 14 residues. Here the CDR3 reads CASSFGGWNQPQHF.

The rearrangement links TRBV30 to TRBJ2-1; TCRdb names TRBD2, which stays unverified in the absence of DNA. CDR3 length equals 14 residues. Germline CDR1 is GTSNPN and CDR2 is SVGIG (reference sequence). CDR3 protein: CAWSVLAGLGEQFF.

The CDR3 loop reads CAWSGLWADGYTF. The chain has TRBV30 and TRBJ1-2; the TCRdb D gene call, TRBD1, has no DNA to confirm it. There are 13 residues in the CDR3. The germline CDR1 and CDR2 sequences are GTSNPN and SVGIG (reference sequence).

This rearrangement joins TRBV5-6 to TRBJ1-2. CDR1 is SGHDT, CDR2 YYEEEE, per germline. The CDR3 totals 12 residues. The CDR3 sequence: CASSLGTAGYTF.

The rearrangement links TRBV7-9 to TRBJ1-4; TCRdb's D gene call, TRBD1, goes unchecked for lack of DNA. CDR3 length: 14 residues. Per germline, CDR1 SEHNR and CDR2 FQNEAQ (reference sequence). The CDR3 loop reads CASSPGTGGEKLFF. Looking up the rest from reference TRBV7-9 and TRBJ1-4 gives the full variable domain: DTGVSQNPRHKITKRGQNVTFRCDPISEHNRLYWYRQTLGQGPEFLTYFQNEAQLEKSRLLSDRFSAERPKGSFSTLEIQRTEQGDSAMYLCASSPGTGGEKLFFGSGTQLSVL.

The V and J genes are TRBV5-6 and TRBJ2-2; TCRdb lists TRBD2, though no DNA is available to test this call. CDR3 length: 15 residues. Germline V gives CDR1 SGHDT, CDR2 YYEEEE. The CDR3: CASSLLWGGSRELFF.

The chain combines TRBV12-3 or TRBV12-4 with TRBJ1-4. The CDR3 is 19 residues long. CDR3 protein: CASSLSLRLGDGTNEKLFF.

V and J are TRBV30 and TRBJ2-5; as DNA is missing, the TRBD2 call by TCRdb cannot be tested. The CDR3 loop spans 17 amino acids. CDR1 and CDR2 from the germline V gene are GTSNPN and SVGIG (reference sequence). The CDR3 sequence is CAWSVPRASLVLETQYF.

The chain is built from TRBV11-3 and TRBJ2-1; the TCRdb call, TRBD1, lacks DNA for checking. CDR1 is SGHNT, CDR2 YENEEA, per germline. The CDR3 loop spans 14 amino acids. CDR3 protein: CASSLGGAYGEQFF.

This chain connects TRBV5-6 to TRBJ2-7. CDR1 is SGHDT, CDR2 YYEEEE, per germline. The length of the CDR3 is 14 residues. The CDR3 reads CASSLVRDVYEQYF.

The chain combines TRBV30 with TRBJ2-7. CDR1 is GTSNPN and CDR2 is SVGIG in the germline V gene (reference sequence). The CDR3 loop spans 11 amino acids. The CDR3 loop is CAWSSGYEQYF.

The gene calls are TRBV5-1 and TRBJ2-1; TCRdb lists TRBD1, though no DNA is available to test this call. Germline CDR1 reads SGHRS; CDR2 reads YFSETQ. The CDR3 runs to 13 residues. The CDR3 spells CASSPWGANEQFF.

The chain couples TRBV27 to TRBJ2-5; the TCRdb D gene call, TRBD1, has no DNA to confirm it. The CDR3 is made up of 16 amino acids. Germline V CDR1 and CDR2: MNHEY, SMNVEV (reference sequence). The CDR3 loop reads CASSLWGDSLEETQYF.

This chain links TRBV27 with TRBJ2-2; TCRdb designates TRBD1, a call that cannot be tested without DNA. In germline, CDR1 is MNHEY, CDR2 SMNVEV (reference sequence). This CDR3 comprises 15 residues. CDR3 region: CASPGGTGGVGELFF.

The V call is TRBV6-1, the J call TRBJ2-7; TCRdb selects TRBD2, and the lack of DNA leaves this call unchecked. This CDR3 contains 15 residues. Germline values: CDR1 MNHNS, CDR2 SASEGT. This CDR3 is CASREGLAGPYEQYF.

The gene calls are TRBV6-5 and TRBJ1-2. From germline, CDR1 is MNHEY and CDR2 SVGAGI. CDR3 length equals 15 residues. CDR3 residues: CASSYEGGGNYGYTF.

V usage is TRBV15 and J usage is TRBJ2-1; TCRdb's D call, TRBD1, is unchecked because there is no DNA. The CDR3 has 15 amino acids. Germline lookup yields CDR1 LNHNV and CDR2 YYDKDF (reference sequence). The CDR3 here is CATSTPGGTYNEQFF.

V usage is TRBV6-5 and J usage is TRBJ1-2; TCRdb's assignment of TRBD1 cannot be checked, as there is no DNA. CDR3 length: 15 amino acids. CDR1 is MNHEY and CDR2 is SVGAGI in the germline V gene. The CDR3 loop reads CASSSRQGDGYGYTF.

The chain carries TRBV6-5 and TRBJ1-6; TCRdb's D call of TRBD1 is untestable without DNA. The CDR3 consists of 15 residues. Germline loops: CDR1 MNHEY, CDR2 SVGAGI. CDR3 residues: CASSPGTGLSSPLHF.